The 5 T cell receptor beta chains given below trace back to one sample, sequenced in a study of T-cell reconstitution after alpha-beta-depleted transplantation in children. Researchers prepared the TCRbeta library using unique molecular identifiers, the study reports. TCRdb re-analysed the PCR reads in MiXCR, keeping a single row per CDR3 protein. Of 350,000 to 450,000 distinct CDR3 sequences detected, roughly 20% appear once; the ten largest clones hold less than 4.5%. The material sequenced was PBMCs from the stem cell graft donor, taken from the stem cell graft. These receptor sequences come from a human donor who donated a stem cell graft to a child with acute myeloid leukemia.

Notes on this clonotype: This sequence may be a read error, since a much larger clone differs from it by one base. The chain has TRBV2 and TRBJ2-7; 9 positions agree with TRBD2. Germline V gene data show CDR1 as SNHLY and CDR2 as FYNNEI. The V and J ends lost 8 bases and 3 bases, in that order; junction bases with no gene match: 5. The CDR3 has 13 amino acids. The CDR3 is CASGVTSGYEQYF. DNA for the CDR3: TGTGCCAGCGGTGTGACTAGCGGCTACGAGCAGTACTTC.

This clonotype was seen at least ten times. V gene TRBV12-3 or TRBV12-4 combines with J gene TRBJ1-2, with 11 bases aligning to TRBD1. The CDR3 extends over 14 amino acids. V was clipped by 4 bases and J by 7 bases; unmatched bases: 5. Written as DNA, the CDR3 is TGTGCCAGCAGTTATAGGACAGGGGGCGGTGGCTACACCTTC. This encodes CASSYRTGGGGYTF.

This clonotype came up a few times. The chain joins TRBV7-9 to TRBJ2-1; 9 bases map to TRBD2. The germline gives CDR1 SEHNR, CDR2 FQNEAQ (reference sequence). V was clipped by 5 bases and J by 3 bases; unmatched bases: 8. The CDR3 is made up of 16 amino acids. DNA for the CDR3: TGTGCCAGCAGCCACCGTGGACTAGCGTACTACAATGAGCAGTTCTTC. This encodes CASSHRGLAYYNEQFF.

The V and J genes are TRBV20-1 and TRBJ2-1; D not certain. V dropped 2 bases and J dropped 6 bases, with 17 bases sitting between them. Germline V gene data show CDR1 as DFQATT and CDR2 as SNEGSKA (reference sequence). The CDR3 spans 15 residues. The CDR3 region is CSARIPERSGNEQFF. CDR3 nucleotide sequence: TGCAGTGCTAGAATCCCGGAGAGGAGTGGCAATGAGCAGTTCTTC.

This clonotype was seen only a few times. This chain links TRBV7-2 with TRBJ2-7; TRBD1 or TRBD2 may be the D gene (6 bases each). Germline values: CDR1 SGHTA, CDR2 FQGNSA. The V end was cut by 5 bases, the J end by 3 bases, with 14 bases between. This CDR3 region has 14 residues. This CDR3 reads CASSPGAQGYEQYF. CDR3 in DNA: TGTGCCAGCAGCCCGGGGGCTCAAGGCTACGAGCAGTACTTC.